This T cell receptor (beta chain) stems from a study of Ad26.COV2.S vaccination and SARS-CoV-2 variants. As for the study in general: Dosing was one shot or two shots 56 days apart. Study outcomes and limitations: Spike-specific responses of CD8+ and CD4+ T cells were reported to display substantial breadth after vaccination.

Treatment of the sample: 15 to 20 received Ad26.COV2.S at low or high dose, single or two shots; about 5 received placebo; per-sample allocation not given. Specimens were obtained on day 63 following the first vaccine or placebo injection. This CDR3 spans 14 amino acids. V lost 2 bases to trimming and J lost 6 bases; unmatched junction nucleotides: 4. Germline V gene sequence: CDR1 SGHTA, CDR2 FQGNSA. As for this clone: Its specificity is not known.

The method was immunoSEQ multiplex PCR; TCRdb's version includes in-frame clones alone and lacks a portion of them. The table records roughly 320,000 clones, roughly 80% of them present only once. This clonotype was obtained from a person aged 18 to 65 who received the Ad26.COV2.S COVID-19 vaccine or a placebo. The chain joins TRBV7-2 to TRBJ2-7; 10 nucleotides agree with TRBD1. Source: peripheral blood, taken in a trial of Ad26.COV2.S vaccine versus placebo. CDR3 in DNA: TGTGCCAGCAGCTTACGACAGGGGGCAGGCGAGCAGTACTTC. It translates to CASSLRQGAGEQYF.